This T cell receptor beta chain was observed in a study of shared clonotypes between healthy human individuals. About the research overall: For every donor, three CD4 naive, three CD4 memory, two CD8 naive and one CD8 memory plates were used. Regarding the study as a whole: Among the subsets, naive ones generally showed larger estimated richness than memory ones.

V was pared by 2 bases and J by 0 bases, with 4 bases between. The CDR3 totals 13 residues. Germline V gives CDR1 MNHEY, CDR2 SVGAGI. On this clone itself: The target antigen is unknown. The same CDR3 arises from other DNA sequences in this sample as well.

It was 200 to 250 ng DNA, about 30,000 T cell genomes, that sorted-subset replicate PCRs used. Using immunoSEQ multiplex PCR, the repertoire was profiled, and TCRdb retains in-frame clones only, with some absent. The repertoire holds about 1 million clones, with approximately 70% as singletons. The clonotype comes from a man aged 18 to 30 in good health. The chain combines TRBV6-5 with TRBJ1-1; D is undetermined. The material sequenced was memory CD4+ T cells sorted from blood. Subset in this sample: CD45RA-negative fraction. CDR3 sequence (DNA): TGTGCCAGCAGTTACAATATGAACACTGAAGCTTTCTTT. This translates into CASSYNMNTEAFF.